Listed below are T cell receptor beta chains from one sample, sequenced in a study of OX40 agonist ivuxolimab in advanced cancers. Libraries were prepared by immunoSEQ multiplex PCR; TCRdb keeps only in-frame clonotypes and omits some of them. The sample has 71,000 or so clones, approximately 90% seen once. The sample here was CD4+ or CD8+ T cells sorted from blood, taken in a trial of the OX40 agonist ivuxolimab. The receptors were sampled from an adult with an advanced solid tumor such as melanoma, head and neck, liver or kidney cancer. The CDR3 runs from the conserved cysteine through the conserved F or W. The order of the fields is CDR3 protein, CDR3 DNA, J gene, clone size, D gene, V gene. D genes are given only for firm matches. Clone size is not always given. Where it is, it says once, few, many or a class for expanded clones.

cdr3_aa: CASSVDYEQYF; cdr3_nt: TGTGCCAGCAGTGTTGATTACGAGCAGTACTTC; j_call: TRBJ2-7; clone_size: .; d_call: .; v_call: TRBV2
cdr3_aa: CASSEGGYQETQYF; cdr3_nt: TGTGCCAGCAGCGAGGGGGGTTATCAAGAGACCCAGTACTTC; j_call: TRBJ2-5; clone_size: .; d_call: .; v_call: TRBV9
cdr3_aa: CASSLVGRNFYEQYF; cdr3_nt: TGTGCCAGCAGCTTAGTGGGCAGGAACTTCTACGAGCAGTACTTC; j_call: TRBJ2-7; clone_size: .; d_call: .; v_call: TRBV7-9
cdr3_aa: CATSGLAGHEQFF; cdr3_nt: TGTGCCACAAGTGGACTAGCGGGACATGAGCAGTTCTTC; j_call: TRBJ2-1; clone_size: .; d_call: TRBD2; v_call: TRBV10-3
cdr3_aa: CASSKMTATNEKLFF; cdr3_nt: TGCGCCAGCAGCAAAATGACAGCAACTAATGAAAAACTGTTTTTT; j_call: TRBJ1-4; clone_size: .; d_call: .; v_call: TRBV5-1
cdr3_aa: CASTYRDIGPSSTDTQYF; cdr3_nt: TGTGCCAGCACCTATCGGGACATCGGACCCTCTAGCACAGATACGCAGTATTTT; j_call: TRBJ2-3; clone_size: .; d_call: .; v_call: TRBV5-5
cdr3_aa: CASSSVGTSGNTIYF; cdr3_nt: TGCGCCAGCAGCTCGGTCGGGACTTCTGGAAACACCATATATTTT; j_call: TRBJ1-3; clone_size: .; d_call: .; v_call: TRBV5-1
cdr3_aa: CASSLRQGDGYTF; cdr3_nt: TGTGCCAGCAGCTTACGACAGGGGGATGGCTACACCTTC; j_call: TRBJ1-2; clone_size: .; d_call: TRBD1; v_call: TRBV7-3
cdr3_aa: CASSQGANTEAFF; cdr3_nt: TGTGCCAGCAGCCAAGGGGCGAACACTGAAGCTTTCTTT; j_call: TRBJ1-1; clone_size: .; d_call: .; v_call: TRBV7-9
cdr3_aa: CASSLGGAGTDTQYF; cdr3_nt: TGCGCCAGCAGCTTGGGAGGGGCTGGAACAGATACGCAGTATTTT; j_call: TRBJ2-3; clone_size: .; d_call: .; v_call: TRBV5-1
cdr3_aa: CASSHTSANTGELFF; cdr3_nt: TGTGCCAGCAGCCATACTAGTGCGAACACCGGGGAGCTGTTTTTT; j_call: TRBJ2-2; clone_size: .; d_call: .; v_call: TRBV7-2
cdr3_aa: CASSVGQFTGELFF; cdr3_nt: TGTGCCAGCAGCGTAGGGCAGTTCACCGGGGAGCTGTTTTTT; j_call: TRBJ2-2; clone_size: .; d_call: .; v_call: TRBV9
cdr3_aa: CASSFGRNTEAFF; cdr3_nt: TGTGCCAGCAGCTTCGGACGGAACACTGAAGCTTTCTTT; j_call: TRBJ1-1; clone_size: .; d_call: .; v_call: TRBV11-1
cdr3_aa: CASSSELRGLATEAFF; cdr3_nt: TGTGCCAGCAGTTCCGAATTGAGGGGACTGGCCACTGAAGCTTTCTTT; j_call: TRBJ1-1; clone_size: .; d_call: .; v_call: TRBV28
cdr3_aa: CASTRDSYEQYF; cdr3_nt: TGTGCCAGCACCCGGGACAGCTACGAGCAGTACTTC; j_call: TRBJ2-7; clone_size: .; d_call: TRBD1; v_call: TRBV7-9
cdr3_aa: CASSEGTTGSYNEQFF; cdr3_nt: TGCGCCAGCAGCGAAGGGACCACGGGCTCCTACAATGAGCAGTTCTTC; j_call: TRBJ2-1; clone_size: .; d_call: .; v_call: TRBV4-3
cdr3_aa: CASRLQGGRGGLNQPQHF; cdr3_nt: TGTGCCAGCAGGCTGCAAGGGGGCAGAGGAGGTCTCAATCAGCCCCAGCATTTT; j_call: TRBJ1-5; clone_size: .; d_call: TRBD1; v_call: TRBV6-4
cdr3_aa: CSVVDPSYNEQFF; cdr3_nt: TGCAGCGTTGTCGACCCTTCCTACAATGAGCAGTTCTTC; j_call: TRBJ2-1; clone_size: .; d_call: .; v_call: TRBV29-1
cdr3_aa: CAYGTNSYEQYF; cdr3_nt: TGTGCCTATGGGACTAACTCCTACGAGCAGTACTTC; j_call: TRBJ2-7; clone_size: .; d_call: TRBD2; v_call: TRBV10-3
cdr3_aa: CASSCGRGPLGYTF; cdr3_nt: TGTGCCAGCAGCTGTGGTAGGGGCCCCCTTGGCTACACCTTC; j_call: TRBJ1-2; clone_size: .; d_call: .; v_call: TRBV5-7
cdr3_aa: CASSSRGSYNEQFF; cdr3_nt: TGTGCCAGCAGCTCGCGAGGCTCCTACAATGAGCAGTTCTTC; j_call: TRBJ2-1; clone_size: .; d_call: .; v_call: TRBV9
cdr3_aa: CASSLHGQPKGEAFF; cdr3_nt: TGCGCCAGCAGCTTGCACGGTCAACCTAAAGGAGAAGCTTTCTTT; j_call: TRBJ1-1; clone_size: once; d_call: .; v_call: TRBV5-1
cdr3_aa: CASTDRDREFGEQYF; cdr3_nt: TGTGCCAGCACTGACCGGGACAGGGAATTCGGCGAGCAGTACTTC; j_call: TRBJ2-7; clone_size: .; d_call: TRBD1; v_call: TRBV6-1